The clone carrying this T cell receptor (beta chain) has a handful of counts. This sample stems from a study of blood T cell repertoires in COVID-19. About the study: COVID-19 samples, acute and convalescent, were from the United States, Italy and Spain. T cells, B-cell-depleted T cells, or PBMCs supplied cDNA or gDNA.

V lost 0 bases to trimming and J lost 11 bases; unmatched junction nucleotides: 7. Germline assignment: CDR1 SGHVS and CDR2 FQNEAQ. This CDR3 is 14 amino acids long. Methods used by the authors: The assay estimated nucleated cells by amplifying reference gene primers. Some clones are missing from TCRdb's copy, which holds only in-frame ones; the method was immunoSEQ multiplex PCR. The D gene and trimming were derived from the DNA, and the V and J assignments and clone size from that table. The sample lists 100,000 to 150,000 clones; about 88% were seen once. Input material: peripheral blood. The TCR comes from an elderly woman with acute or convalescent COVID-19. The V call is TRBV7-8, the J call TRBJ1-1; 9 positions match TRBD1. CDR3 sequence reads: CASSLAGTGRIAFF. The DNA for the CDR3 is TGTGCCAGCAGCTTAGCGGGGACAGGGAGGATCGCTTTCTTT.